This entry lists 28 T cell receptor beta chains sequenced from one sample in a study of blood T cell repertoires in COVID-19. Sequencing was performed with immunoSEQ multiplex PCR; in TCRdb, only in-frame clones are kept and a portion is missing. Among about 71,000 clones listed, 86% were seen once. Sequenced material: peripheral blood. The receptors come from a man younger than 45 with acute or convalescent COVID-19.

As DNA, the CDR3 is TGTGCCAGCAGCCCTAGACTGAACACCGGGGAGCTGTTTTTT. Its protein product is CASSPRLNTGELFF. The chain links TRBV11-2 to TRBJ2-2; D unclear. V lost 5 bases and J 1 base, leaving 8 bases between the germline ends. The germline CDR1 and CDR2 sequences are SGHAT and FQNNGV. This CDR3 contains 14 residues.

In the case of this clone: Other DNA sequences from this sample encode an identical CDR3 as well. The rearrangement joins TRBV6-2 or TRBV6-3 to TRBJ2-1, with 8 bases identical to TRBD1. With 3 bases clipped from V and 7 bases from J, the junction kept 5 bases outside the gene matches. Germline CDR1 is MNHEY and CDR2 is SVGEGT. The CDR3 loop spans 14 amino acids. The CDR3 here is CASSYGQGANEQFF. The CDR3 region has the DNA TGTGCCAGCAGTTATGGGCAGGGGGCGAATGAGCAGTTCTTC.

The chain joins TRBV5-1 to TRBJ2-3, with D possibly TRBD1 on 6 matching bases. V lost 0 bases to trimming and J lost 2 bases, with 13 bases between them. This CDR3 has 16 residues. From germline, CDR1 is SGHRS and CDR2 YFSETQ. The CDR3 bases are TGCGCCAGCAGCTTGGGAGACAGGATACCCACAGATACGCAGTATTTT. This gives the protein CASSLGDRIPTDTQYF.

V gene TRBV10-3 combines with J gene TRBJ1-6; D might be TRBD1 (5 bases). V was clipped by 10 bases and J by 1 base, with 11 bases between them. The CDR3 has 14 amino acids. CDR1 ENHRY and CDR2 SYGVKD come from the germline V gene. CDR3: CATHGGSYNSPLHF. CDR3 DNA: TGTGCCACGCACGGGGGATCCTATAATTCACCCCTCCACTTT.

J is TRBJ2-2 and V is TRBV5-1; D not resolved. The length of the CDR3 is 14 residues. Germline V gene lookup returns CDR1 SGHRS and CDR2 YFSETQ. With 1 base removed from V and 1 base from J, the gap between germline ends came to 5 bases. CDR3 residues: CASSLSVNTGELFF. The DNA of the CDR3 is TGCGCCAGCAGCTTGTCCGTGAACACCGGGGAGCTGTTTTTT.

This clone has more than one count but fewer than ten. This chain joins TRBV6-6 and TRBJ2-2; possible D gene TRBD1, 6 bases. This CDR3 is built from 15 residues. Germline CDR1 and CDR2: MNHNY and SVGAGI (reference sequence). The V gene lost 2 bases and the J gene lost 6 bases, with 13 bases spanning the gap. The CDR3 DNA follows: TGTGCCAGCAGTTACGAGTCAGGGGCACCCGGGGAGCTGTTTTTT. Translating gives CASSYESGAPGELFF.

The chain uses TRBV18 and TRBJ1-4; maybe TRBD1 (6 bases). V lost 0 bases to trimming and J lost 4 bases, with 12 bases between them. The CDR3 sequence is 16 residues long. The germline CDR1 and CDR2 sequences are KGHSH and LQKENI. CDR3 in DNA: TGTGCCAGCTCACCACCGACGACAGGTGATAATGAAAAACTGTTTTTT. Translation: CASSPPTTGDNEKLFF.

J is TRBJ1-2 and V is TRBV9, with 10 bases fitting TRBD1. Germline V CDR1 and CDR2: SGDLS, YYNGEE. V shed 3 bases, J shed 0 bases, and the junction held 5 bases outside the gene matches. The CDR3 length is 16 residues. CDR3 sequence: CASSAYGTGANYGYTF. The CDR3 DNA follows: TGTGCCAGCAGCGCATACGGGACAGGGGCTAACTATGGCTACACCTTC.

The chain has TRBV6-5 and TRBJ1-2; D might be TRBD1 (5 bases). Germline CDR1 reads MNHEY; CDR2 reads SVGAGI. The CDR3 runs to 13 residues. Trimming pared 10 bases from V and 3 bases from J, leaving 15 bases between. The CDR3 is CATLGGRHYGYTF. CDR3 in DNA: TGTGCCACGCTGGGGGGACGGCACTATGGCTACACCTTC.

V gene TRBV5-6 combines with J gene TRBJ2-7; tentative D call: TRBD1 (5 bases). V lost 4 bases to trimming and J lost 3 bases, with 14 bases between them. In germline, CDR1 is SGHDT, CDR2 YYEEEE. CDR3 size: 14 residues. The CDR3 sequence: CASSRRQFLYEQYF. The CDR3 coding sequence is TGTGCCAGCAGCCGTAGACAGTTTCTCTACGAGCAGTACTTC.

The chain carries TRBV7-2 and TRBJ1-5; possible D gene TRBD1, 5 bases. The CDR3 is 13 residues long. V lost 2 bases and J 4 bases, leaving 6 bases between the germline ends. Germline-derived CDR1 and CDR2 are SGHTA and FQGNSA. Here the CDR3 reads CASSLQGNQPQHF. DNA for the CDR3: TGTGCCAGCAGCTTACAGGGTAATCAGCCCCAGCATTTT.

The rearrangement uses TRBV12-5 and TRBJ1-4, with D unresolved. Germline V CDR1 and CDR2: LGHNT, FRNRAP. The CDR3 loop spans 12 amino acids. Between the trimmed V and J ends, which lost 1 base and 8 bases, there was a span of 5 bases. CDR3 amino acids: CASGLAQEKLFF. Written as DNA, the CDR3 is TGTGCTAGTGGTTTGGCCCAGGAAAAACTGTTTTTT.

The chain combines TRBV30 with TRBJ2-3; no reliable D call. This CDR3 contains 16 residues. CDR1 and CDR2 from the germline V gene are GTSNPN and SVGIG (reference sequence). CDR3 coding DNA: TGTGCACATTCCACCGCCACGTCTGTTGGCACAGATACGCAGTATTTT. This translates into CAHSTATSVGTDTQYF.

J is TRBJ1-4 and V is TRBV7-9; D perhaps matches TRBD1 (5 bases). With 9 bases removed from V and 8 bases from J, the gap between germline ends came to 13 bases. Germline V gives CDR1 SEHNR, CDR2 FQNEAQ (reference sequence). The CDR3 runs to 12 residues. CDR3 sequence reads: CASRGFEEKLFF. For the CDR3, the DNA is TGTGCCAGTAGGGGATTTGAGGAAAAACTGTTTTTT.

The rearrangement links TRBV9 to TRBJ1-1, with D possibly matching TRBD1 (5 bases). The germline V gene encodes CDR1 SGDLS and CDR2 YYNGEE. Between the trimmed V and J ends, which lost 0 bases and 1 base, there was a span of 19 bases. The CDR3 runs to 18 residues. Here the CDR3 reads CASSVDPLGGISNTEAFF. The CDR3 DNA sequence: TGTGCCAGCAGCGTAGATCCCCTGGGGGGAATTTCGAACACTGAAGCTTTCTTT.

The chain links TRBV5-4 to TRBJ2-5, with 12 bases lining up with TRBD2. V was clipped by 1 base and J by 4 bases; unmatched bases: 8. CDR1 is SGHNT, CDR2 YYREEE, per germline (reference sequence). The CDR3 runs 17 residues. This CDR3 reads CASSLRLAGGPSETQYF. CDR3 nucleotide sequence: TGTGCCAGCAGCTTGAGGCTAGCGGGAGGGCCGTCAGAGACCCAGTACTTC.

CDR3 DNA: TGTGCCAGCAGAAGGACAGTGAACACTGAAGCTTTCTTT. Translation gives CASRRTVNTEAFF. This chain joins TRBV6-6 and TRBJ1-1; TRBD1 might be the D (6 bases). Germline CDR1 is MNHNY and CDR2 is SVGAGI (reference sequence). V was trimmed by 6 bases and J by 0 bases, leaving 8 bases between them. This CDR3 contains 13 residues.

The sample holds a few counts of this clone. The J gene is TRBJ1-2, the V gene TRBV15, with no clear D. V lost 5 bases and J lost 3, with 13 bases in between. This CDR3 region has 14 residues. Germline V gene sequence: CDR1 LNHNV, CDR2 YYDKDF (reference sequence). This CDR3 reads CATSGTVRDYGYTF. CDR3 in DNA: TGTGCCACCAGCGGTACAGTGCGCGACTATGGCTACACCTTC.

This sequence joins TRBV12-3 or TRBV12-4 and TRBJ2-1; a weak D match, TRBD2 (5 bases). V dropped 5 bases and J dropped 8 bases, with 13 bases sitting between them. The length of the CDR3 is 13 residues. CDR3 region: CASSRSQADEQFF. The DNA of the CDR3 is TGTGCCAGCAGTCGTTCCCAAGCGGATGAGCAGTTCTTC.

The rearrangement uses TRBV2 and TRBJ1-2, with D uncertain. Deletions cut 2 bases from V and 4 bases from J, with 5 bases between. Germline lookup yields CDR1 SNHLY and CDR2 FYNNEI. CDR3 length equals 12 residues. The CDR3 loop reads CASSEYTYGYTF. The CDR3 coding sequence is TGTGCCAGCAGTGAATACACCTATGGCTACACCTTC. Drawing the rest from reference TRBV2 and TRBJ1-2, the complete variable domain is EPEVTQTPSHQVTQMGQEVILRCVPISNHLYFYWYRQILGQKVEFLVSFYNNEISEKSEIFDDQFSVERPDGSNFTLKIRSTKLEDSAMYFCASSEYTYGYTFGSGTRLTVV.

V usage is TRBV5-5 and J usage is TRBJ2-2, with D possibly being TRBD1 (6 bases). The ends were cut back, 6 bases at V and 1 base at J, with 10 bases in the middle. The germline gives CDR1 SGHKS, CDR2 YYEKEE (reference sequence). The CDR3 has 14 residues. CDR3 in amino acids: CASTLGQNTGELFF. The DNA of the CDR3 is TGTGCCAGCACCCTGGGACAGAACACCGGGGAGCTGTTTTTT.

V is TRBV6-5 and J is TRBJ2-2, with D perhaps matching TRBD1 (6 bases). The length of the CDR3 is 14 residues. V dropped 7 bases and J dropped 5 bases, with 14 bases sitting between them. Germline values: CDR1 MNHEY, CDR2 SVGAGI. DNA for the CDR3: TGTGCCAGCAAGCGGACAGTAATGACCGGGGAGCTGTTTTTT. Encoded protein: CASKRTVMTGELFF.

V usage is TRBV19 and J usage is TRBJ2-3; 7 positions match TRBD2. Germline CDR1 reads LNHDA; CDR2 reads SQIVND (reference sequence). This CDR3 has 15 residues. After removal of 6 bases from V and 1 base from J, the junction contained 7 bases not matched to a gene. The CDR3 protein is CASSLREPGTDTQYF. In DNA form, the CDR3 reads TGTGCCAGTAGCCTGCGGGAGCCGGGCACAGATACGCAGTATTTT.

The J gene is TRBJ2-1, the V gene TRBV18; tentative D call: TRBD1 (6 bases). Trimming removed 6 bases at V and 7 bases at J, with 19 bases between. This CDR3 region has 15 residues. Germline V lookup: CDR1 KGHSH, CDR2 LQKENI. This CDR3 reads CASSHKTGLRNEQFF. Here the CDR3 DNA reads TGTGCCAGCTCCCATAAAACAGGGCTGAGGAATGAGCAGTTCTTC.

The CDR3, as DNA: TGCAGCGCTGGGGGGCCAGCGGGGACGGAAGCTTTCTTT. This encodes CSAGGPAGTEAFF. The rearrangement links TRBV29-1 to TRBJ1-1; D might be TRBD1 (6 bases). V lost 7 bases and J 8 bases, leaving 20 bases between the germline ends. Germline V lookup: CDR1 SQVTM, CDR2 ANQGSEA. The CDR3 is 13 residues long.

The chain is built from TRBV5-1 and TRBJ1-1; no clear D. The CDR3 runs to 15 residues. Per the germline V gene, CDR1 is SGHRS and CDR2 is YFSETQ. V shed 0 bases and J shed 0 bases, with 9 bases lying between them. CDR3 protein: CASSLAAGMNTEAFF. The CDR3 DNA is TGCGCCAGCAGCTTGGCCGCAGGCATGAACACTGAAGCTTTCTTT.

The CDR3 nucleotides read TGTGCCAGCAGCTTAAGACTCGCAACTAATGAAAAACTGTTTTTT. Its protein product is CASSLRLATNEKLFF. This rearrangement joins TRBV5-5 to TRBJ1-4; D is unclear. The CDR3 has 15 amino acids. V dropped 2 bases and J dropped 0 bases, with 8 bases sitting between them. Germline CDR1 SGHKS, CDR2 YYEKEE (reference sequence). Full variable domain (remainder filled in from reference TRBV5-5 and TRBJ1-4): DAGVTQSPTHLIKTRGQQVTLRCSPISGHKSVSWYQQVLGQGPQFIFQYYEKEERGRGNFPDRFSARQFPNYSSELNVNALLLGDSALYLCASSLRLATNEKLFFGSGTQLSVL.

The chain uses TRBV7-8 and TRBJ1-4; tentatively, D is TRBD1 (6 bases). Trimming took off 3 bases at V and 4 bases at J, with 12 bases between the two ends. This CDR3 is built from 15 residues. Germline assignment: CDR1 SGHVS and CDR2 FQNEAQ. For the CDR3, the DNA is TGTGCCAGCAGCTTTGCAGGGGACGGTAATGAAAAACTGTTTTTT. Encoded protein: CASSFAGDGNEKLFF.